This T cell receptor (beta chain) is from a study of regulatory T cells in long-lasting Graves disease. Study conclusions and caveats: Persistent disease showed a preference for TRBV28, TRBJ1-2 and TRBJ2-5.

Arm-PCR of CDR3 regions and iRepertoire HTBI primers were the basis on which TCR beta libraries were built. Original handling: Gene usage covered approximately 65 TRBV and 13 to 15 TRBJ segments. TCRdb re-called the multiplex PCR reads with MiXCR, one entry per CDR3 protein. The V and J calls shown here were made by TCRdb, not taken from the authors' results. The table has fewer than 500,000 distinct CDR3 sequences, around 16% seen once. Comment on this clonotype: Its antigen is as yet unknown.

Trimming at V came to 7 bases and at J to 3 bases, leaving 10 bases not matched to a gene. CDR1 and CDR2 from the germline V gene are ENHRY and SYGVKD. The CDR3 extends over 16 amino acids. As to time point: newly diagnosed GD, antithyroid drugs for less than 3 months. PBMC-derived RNA was used for the TCR library. These same records also appear under a second study, on T cells in Graves' hyperthyroidism and ophthalmopathy.

Source: peripheral blood mononuclear cells (PBMCs), taken at new diagnosis, from a patient treated with antithyroid drugs. The chain combines TRBV10-3 with TRBJ1-2, with 11 positions matching TRBD1. This sequence originates from a man aged 35 to 55 with Graves disease. The DNA of the CDR3 is TGTGCCATCACCTCGGACAGGGGGCGCGTCGACTATGGCTACACCTTC. As protein: CAITSDRGRVDYGYTF.